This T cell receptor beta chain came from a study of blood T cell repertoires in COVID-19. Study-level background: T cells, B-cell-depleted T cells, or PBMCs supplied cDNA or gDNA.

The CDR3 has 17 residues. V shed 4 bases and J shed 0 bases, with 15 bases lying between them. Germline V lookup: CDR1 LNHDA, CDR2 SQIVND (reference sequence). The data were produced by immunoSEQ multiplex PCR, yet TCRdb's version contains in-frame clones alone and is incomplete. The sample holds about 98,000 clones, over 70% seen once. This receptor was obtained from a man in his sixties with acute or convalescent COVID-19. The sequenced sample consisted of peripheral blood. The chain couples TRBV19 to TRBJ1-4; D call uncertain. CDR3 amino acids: CASSTAKRGPTNEKLFF. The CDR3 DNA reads TGTGCCAGTAGTACAGCCAAACGAGGGCCAACTAATGAAAAACTGTTTTTT. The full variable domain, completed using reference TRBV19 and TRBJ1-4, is DGGITQSPKYLFRKEGQNVTLSCEQNLNHDAMYWYRQDPGQGLRLIYYSQIVNDFQKGDIAEGYSVSREKKESFPLTVTSAQKNPTAFYLCASSTAKRGPTNEKLFFGSGTQLSVL.